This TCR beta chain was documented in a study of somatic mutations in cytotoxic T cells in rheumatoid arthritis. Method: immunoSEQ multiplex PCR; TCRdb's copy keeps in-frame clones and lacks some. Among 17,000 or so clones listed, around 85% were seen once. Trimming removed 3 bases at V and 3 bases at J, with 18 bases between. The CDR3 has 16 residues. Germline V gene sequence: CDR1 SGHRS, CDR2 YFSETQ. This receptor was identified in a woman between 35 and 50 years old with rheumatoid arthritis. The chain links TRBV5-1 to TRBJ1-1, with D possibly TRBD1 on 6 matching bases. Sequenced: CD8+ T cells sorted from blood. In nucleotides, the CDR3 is TGCGCCAGCAGCTCGCCGCAGCGGGGGGCGGACACTGAAGCTTTCTTT. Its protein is CASSSPQRGADTEAFF.